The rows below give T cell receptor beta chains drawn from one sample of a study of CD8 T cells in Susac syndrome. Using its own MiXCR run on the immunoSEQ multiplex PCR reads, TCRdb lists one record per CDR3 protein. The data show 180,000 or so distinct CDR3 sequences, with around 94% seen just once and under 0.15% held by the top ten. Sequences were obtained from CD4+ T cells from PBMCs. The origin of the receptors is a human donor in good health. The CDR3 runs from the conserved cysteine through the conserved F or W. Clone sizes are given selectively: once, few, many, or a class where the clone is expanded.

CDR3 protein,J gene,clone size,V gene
CASSPNDGSFGYTF,TRBJ1-2,.,TRBV18
CASTRQALYNEQFF,TRBJ2-1,.,TRBV6-2/TRBV6-3
CASSNRRDTQYF,TRBJ2-3,.,TRBV19
CASSLVRSGYTF,TRBJ1-2,.,TRBV5-6
CASSARTGGDGYTF,TRBJ1-2,.,TRBV9
CSARGQGDVYGYTF,TRBJ1-2,.,TRBV20-1
CASSQGLHNEQFF,TRBJ2-1,.,TRBV3-1
CASSFRTASTDTQYF,TRBJ2-3,.,TRBV11-1
CASSARGEETQYF,TRBJ2-5,.,TRBV2
CASSQVTEPQHF,TRBJ1-5,.,TRBV7-2
CASSKTAGIHGYTF,TRBJ1-2,once,TRBV6-5
CASSVTGGGETQYF,TRBJ2-5,.,TRBV9
CASSRQVPDTEAFF,TRBJ1-1,.,TRBV9
CASTPGLGGDYEQYF,TRBJ2-7,.,TRBV2
CAISGTSDEQFF,TRBJ2-1,once,TRBV10-3
CATSRDNYGYTF,TRBJ1-2,few,TRBV10-3
CASSQDTSYEQYF,TRBJ2-7,once,TRBV12-3/TRBV12-4
CASSASAQETQYF,TRBJ2-5,once,TRBV9
CSATGGAGWTEAFF,TRBJ1-1,.,TRBV20-1
CATSRGKGTGYGYTF,TRBJ1-2,.,TRBV15
CASSQDGSGGPLEQYF,TRBJ2-7,.,TRBV4-2
CASSVDGSGETQYF,TRBJ2-5,.,TRBV9
CAISLMYQETQYF,TRBJ2-5,.,TRBV10-3
CASSLREDTDTQYF,TRBJ2-3,.,TRBV12-3/TRBV12-4
CASSFSAGDTQYF,TRBJ2-3,.,TRBV12-3/TRBV12-4
CSVIPGTGSSYNEQFF,TRBJ2-1,.,TRBV29-1
CATSRQGSSGYTF,TRBJ1-2,.,TRBV15
CSGGQGAVEAFF,TRBJ1-1,.,TRBV29-1
CASSIRTGTSSYNEQFF,TRBJ2-1,.,TRBV7-9
CSASGAEAFF,TRBJ1-1,.,TRBV20-1
CSVEAGAGGYNEQFF,TRBJ2-1,once,TRBV29-1
CASSVDGVGQGISGNTIYF,TRBJ1-3,.,TRBV9
CASSLVGPTSYYEQYF,TRBJ2-7,.,TRBV7-2
CASSNPNRGRTEAFF,TRBJ1-1,.,TRBV6-2/TRBV6-3
CSVVGGSSGGDNTQYF,TRBJ2-3,.,TRBV29-1
CAWTSGGGYNEQFF,TRBJ2-1,once,TRBV30
CASSVVGVGHQPQHF,TRBJ1-5,.,TRBV9
CASSQRTSGVETQYF,TRBJ2-5,once,TRBV3-1
CASSLGSLSSGNGKTQYF,TRBJ2-5,once,TRBV5-4
CAWSRGRVGTEAFF,TRBJ1-1,.,TRBV30
CASRGSSTYEQYF,TRBJ2-7,.,TRBV27
CASSAALNQPQHF,TRBJ1-5,.,TRBV18
CASSYEARSASEAFF,TRBJ1-1,.,TRBV27
CASSLRTGLRGEQFF,TRBJ2-1,.,TRBV7-9
CASRGLAGYRNEQFF,TRBJ2-1,.,TRBV6-5
CATARTGRAYEQYF,TRBJ2-7,.,TRBV12-3/TRBV12-4
CSVESSGGSDTQYF,TRBJ2-3,.,TRBV29-1
CASSLEGGVGTDTQYF,TRBJ2-3,.,TRBV11-2
CASSARVGPYNSPLHF,TRBJ1-6,.,TRBV9
CASSYPPGDEQYF,TRBJ2-7,.,TRBV6-2/TRBV6-3
CASSFGGAGYTF,TRBJ1-2,once,TRBV3-1